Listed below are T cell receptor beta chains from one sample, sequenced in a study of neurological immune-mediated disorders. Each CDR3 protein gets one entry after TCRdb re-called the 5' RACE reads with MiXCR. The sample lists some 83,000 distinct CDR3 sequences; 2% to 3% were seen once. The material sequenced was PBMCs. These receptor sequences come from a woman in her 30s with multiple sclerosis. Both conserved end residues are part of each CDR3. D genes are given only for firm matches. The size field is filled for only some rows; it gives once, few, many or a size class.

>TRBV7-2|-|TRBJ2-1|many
TGTGCCAGCAGCTCTACCTATAGTGAGCAGTTCTTC
CASSSTYSEQFF
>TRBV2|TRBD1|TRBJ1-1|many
TGTGCCAGCAGGGACAGGGGGCGGAGAGGACACACTGAAGCTTTCTTT
CASRDRGRRGHTEAFF
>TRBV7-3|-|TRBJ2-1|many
TGTGCCAGCAGCCCCTCTAGGACATACAATGAGCAGTTCTTC
CASSPSRTYNEQFF
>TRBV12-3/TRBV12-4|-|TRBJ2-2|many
TGTGCCAGCACCAACACCGGGGAGCTGTTTTTT
CASTNTGELFF
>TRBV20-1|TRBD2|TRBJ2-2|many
TGCAGTGCTAGAGTAACAGCGGGAGCCACCGGGGAGCTGTTTTTT
CSARVTAGATGELFF
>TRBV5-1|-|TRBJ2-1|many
TGCGCCAGCAGCCCAGAATACAATGAGCAGTTCTTC
CASSPEYNEQFF
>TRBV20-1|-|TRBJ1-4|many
TGCAGTGCTAGAGATCGAGAAAAACTGTTTTTT
CSARDREKLFF
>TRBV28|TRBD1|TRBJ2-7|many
TGTGCCAGCAGTTCTCAGGGGGCTCGTTCCTACGAGCAGTACTTC
CASSSQGARSYEQYF
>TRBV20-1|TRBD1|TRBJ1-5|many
TGCAGTGCTAGAGAGATCAACGGACAGGGGGCCAACAATCAGCCCCAGCATTTT
CSAREINGQGANNQPQHF
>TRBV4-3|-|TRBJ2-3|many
TGCGCCAGCAGCCACTCTCCCGGGCCAAGAACCACAGATACGCAGTATTTT
CASSHSPGPRTTDTQYF
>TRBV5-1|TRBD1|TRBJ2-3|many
TGCGCCAGCAGCCCGAGGGGGCCAGATACGCAGTATTTT
CASSPRGPDTQYF
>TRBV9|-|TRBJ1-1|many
TGTGCCAGCAGCGTGGAGGGGGGAAGGACTGAAGCTTTCTTT
CASSVEGGRTEAFF
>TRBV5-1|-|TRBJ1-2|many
TGCGCCAGCAGCTGGGGCGGAGGCTTCAAGGGCTACACCTTC
CASSWGGGFKGYTF
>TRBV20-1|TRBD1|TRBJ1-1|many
TGCAGTGCTCGACAGGGGGGAACTGAAGCTTTCTTT
CSARQGGTEAFF
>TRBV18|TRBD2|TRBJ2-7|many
TGTGCCAGCTCACCATGGGCTAGCGGCGAGGTCGGGTACGAGCAGTACTTC
CASSPWASGEVGYEQYF
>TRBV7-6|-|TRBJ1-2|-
TGTGCCAGCAGCCCAGAGACTAACTATGGCTACACCTTC
CASSPETNYGYTF
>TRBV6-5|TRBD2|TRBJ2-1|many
TGTGCCAGCAGTTTGACTAGCGGGAGTGCCGGTGAGCAGTTCTTC
CASSLTSGSAGEQFF
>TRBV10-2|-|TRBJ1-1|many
TGCGCCAGCCGCCCCGGGATGAACAGTGAAGCTTTCTTT
CASRPGMNSEAFF
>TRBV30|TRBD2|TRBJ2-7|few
TGTGCCTGGAGCGGGGGGGGAAGCTACGAGCAGTACTTC
CAWSGGGSYEQYF
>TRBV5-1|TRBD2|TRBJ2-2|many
TGCGCCAGCAGCTTACGACTAGCGGGCCGGGACACCGGGGAGCTGTTTTTT
CASSLRLAGRDTGELFF
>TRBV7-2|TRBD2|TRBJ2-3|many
TGTGCCAGCAGCCTGCATAGCGGGACCCCCACAGATACGCAGTATTTT
CASSLHSGTPTDTQYF
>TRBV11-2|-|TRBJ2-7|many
TGTGCCAGCAGCTTAGTCGCCAGACCATACGAGCAGTACTTC
CASSLVARPYEQYF
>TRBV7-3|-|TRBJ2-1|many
TGTGCCAGCAGCTTAAGGCAGAGCTCCTACAATGAGCAGTTCTTC
CASSLRQSSYNEQFF
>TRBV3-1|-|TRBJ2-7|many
TGTGCCAGCAGCCCTTTACCAGGTTCCTACGAGCAGTACTTC
CASSPLPGSYEQYF
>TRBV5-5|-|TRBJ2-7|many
TGTGCCAGCAGCTTGGTCCCAGGACTCTCCTACGAGCAGTACTTC
CASSLVPGLSYEQYF
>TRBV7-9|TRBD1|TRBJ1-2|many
TGTGCCAGCAGCTTAGCAGGGGGCTCTCATGGCTACACCTTC
CASSLAGGSHGYTF
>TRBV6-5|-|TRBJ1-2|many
TGTGCCAGCAGTTACGAAGGGGGCTATGGCTACACCTTC
CASSYEGGYGYTF
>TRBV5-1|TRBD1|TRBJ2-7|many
TGCGCCAGCAGCTTGGAGGAACAGGGGGTTAGCGGATTATACGAGCAGTACTTC
CASSLEEQGVSGLYEQYF
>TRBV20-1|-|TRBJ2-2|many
TGCAGTGCTAGATCTTTTTACGGGAACACCGGGGAGCTGTTTTTT
CSARSFYGNTGELFF
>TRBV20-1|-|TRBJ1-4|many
TGCAGTGCGAGGCAGGGACTGGACGGCGAAAAACTGTTTTTT
CSARQGLDGEKLFF
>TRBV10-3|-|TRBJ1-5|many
TGTGCCATCAGTGAGAGCAATCAGCCCCAGCATTTT
CAISESNQPQHF
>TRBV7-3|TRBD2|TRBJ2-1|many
TGTGCCAGCAGCTCCTTCGCGGGAGAGGGTCATGAGCAGTTCTTC
CASSSFAGEGHEQFF
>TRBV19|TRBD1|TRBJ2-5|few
TGTGCCAGTAGCAAAGACAGGGACCAAGGAGAGACCCAGTACTTC
CASSKDRDQGETQYF
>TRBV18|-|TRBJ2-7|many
TGTGCCAGCTCACCGGACCCCTACGAGCAGTACTTC
CASSPDPYEQYF
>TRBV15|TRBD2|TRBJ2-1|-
TGTGCCACCAACACTCAGGTGGGTATAGCGGGAGGTGACAATGAGCAGTTCTTC
CATNTQVGIAGGDNEQFF
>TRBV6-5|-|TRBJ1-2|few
TGTGCCAGCAGTACGTCCCCGACCTATGGCTACACCTTC
CASSTSPTYGYTF
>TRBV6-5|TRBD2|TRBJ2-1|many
TGTGCCAGCAGTTACACGACTAGCGGGAAGTACAATGAGCAGTTCTTC
CASSYTTSGKYNEQFF
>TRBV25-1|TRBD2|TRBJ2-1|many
TGTGCCAGCAGGAAATCCCTAGCGGGAGAGACTAATGAGCAGTTCTTC
CASRKSLAGETNEQFF
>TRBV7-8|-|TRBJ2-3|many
TGTGCCAGCAGCTTATCCTTGGGGCCCGCTAGAGATACGCAGTATTTT
CASSLSLGPARDTQYF
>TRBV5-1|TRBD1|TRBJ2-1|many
TGCGCCAGCAGCTTTGGCAGGGGGCGGAGGGGTGAACACAATGAGCAGTTCTTC
CASSFGRGRRGEHNEQFF
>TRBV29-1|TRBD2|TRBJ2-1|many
TGCAGCGTCGCTACTAGCGGGAGTACGAATGAGCAGTTCTTC
CSVATSGSTNEQFF
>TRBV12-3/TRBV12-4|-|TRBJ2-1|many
TGTGCCAGCACCCTGGGGTGGGGCAAGCTCAAGTACAATGAGCAGTTCTTC
CASTLGWGKLKYNEQFF